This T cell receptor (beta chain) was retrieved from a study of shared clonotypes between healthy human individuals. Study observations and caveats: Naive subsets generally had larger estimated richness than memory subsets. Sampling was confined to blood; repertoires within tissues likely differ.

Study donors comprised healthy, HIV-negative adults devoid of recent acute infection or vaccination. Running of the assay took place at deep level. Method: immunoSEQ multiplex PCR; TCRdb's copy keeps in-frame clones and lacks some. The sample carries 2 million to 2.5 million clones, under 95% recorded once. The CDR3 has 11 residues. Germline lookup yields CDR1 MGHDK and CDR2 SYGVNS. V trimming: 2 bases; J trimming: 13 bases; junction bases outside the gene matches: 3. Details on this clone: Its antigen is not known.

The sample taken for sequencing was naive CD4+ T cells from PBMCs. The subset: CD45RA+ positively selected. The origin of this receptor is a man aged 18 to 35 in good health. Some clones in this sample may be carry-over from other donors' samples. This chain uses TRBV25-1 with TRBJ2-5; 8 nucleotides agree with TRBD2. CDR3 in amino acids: CASSEAGLVYF. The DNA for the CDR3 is TGTGCCAGCAGTGAAGCGGGACTAGTGTACTTC.